The entry below gives a single TCR beta chain sequence along with its context. Its antigen remains unknown. The sample belongs to a study of shared clonotypes between healthy human individuals. Study overall: For every donor, three CD4 naive, three CD4 memory, two CD8 naive and one CD8 memory plates were used. Study-level results: The study sampled only blood, and tissue repertoires likely differ.

The germline V and J ends were trimmed by 4 bases and 2 bases, with 16 bases remaining between them. There are 15 residues in the CDR3. In germline, CDR1 is SGHKS, CDR2 YYEKEE (reference sequence). An even split of each subset's genomic DNA across several immunoSEQ plates was performed. TCRdb keeps only in-frame clones here, not all; method: immunoSEQ multiplex PCR. Here the sample spans more than 2 million clones, around 95% being singletons. The V gene is TRBV5-5, the J gene TRBJ2-7; D ambiguous. The sample was naive CD4+ T cells sorted from blood. The subset here: CD45RA+ positively selected. The TCR was taken from a man younger than 35 in good health. The CDR3 region is CASSPQQVSPYEQYF. The CDR3, as DNA: TGTGCCAGCAGCCCACAACAAGTCTCTCCCTACGAGCAGTACTTC.